This T cell receptor (beta chain) was identified during a study of CD8+ T cells in alopecia areata. The CDR3 consists of 16 residues. Deletions cut 2 bases from V and 5 bases from J, with 18 bases between. Germline V lookup: CDR1 MNHEY, CDR2 SMNVEV (reference sequence). RNA was extracted and reverse transcribed into cDNA as the sequencing template. The data were produced by immunoSEQ multiplex PCR, yet TCRdb's version contains in-frame clones alone and is incomplete. The sample lists over 85,000 clones; approximately 70% were seen once. Described treatment: oral pan-JAK inhibitor, 5-10 mg twice daily. Peripheral blood and lesional scalp punch biopsies were taken from alopecia areata patients.

Sequences were derived from CD8+ T cells sorted from blood, sampled at week 44, from a patient treated with tofacitinib. The sequence derives from a human donor with alopecia areata. This chain joins TRBV27 and TRBJ1-2; D is possibly TRBD1 (5 bases). CDR3 residues: CASSLNIMTEKYGYTF. The DNA for the CDR3 is TGTGCCAGCAGTTTAAATATTATGACAGAAAAATATGGCTACACCTTC.